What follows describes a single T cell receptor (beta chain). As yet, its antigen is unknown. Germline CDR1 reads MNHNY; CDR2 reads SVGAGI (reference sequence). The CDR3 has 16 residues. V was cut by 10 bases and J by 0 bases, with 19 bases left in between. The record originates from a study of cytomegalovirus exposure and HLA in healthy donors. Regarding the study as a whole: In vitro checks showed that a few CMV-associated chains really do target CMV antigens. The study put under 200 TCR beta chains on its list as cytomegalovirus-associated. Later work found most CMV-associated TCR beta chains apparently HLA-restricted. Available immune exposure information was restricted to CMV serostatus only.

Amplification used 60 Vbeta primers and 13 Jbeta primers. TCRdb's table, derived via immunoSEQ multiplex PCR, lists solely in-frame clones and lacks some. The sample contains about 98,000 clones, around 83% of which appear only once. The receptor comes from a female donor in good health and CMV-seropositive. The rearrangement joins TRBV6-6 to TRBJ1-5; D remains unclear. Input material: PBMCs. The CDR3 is CATRKWRADSNQPQHF. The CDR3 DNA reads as TGTGCCACCAGAAAATGGAGGGCCGATAGCAATCAGCCCCAGCATTTT.